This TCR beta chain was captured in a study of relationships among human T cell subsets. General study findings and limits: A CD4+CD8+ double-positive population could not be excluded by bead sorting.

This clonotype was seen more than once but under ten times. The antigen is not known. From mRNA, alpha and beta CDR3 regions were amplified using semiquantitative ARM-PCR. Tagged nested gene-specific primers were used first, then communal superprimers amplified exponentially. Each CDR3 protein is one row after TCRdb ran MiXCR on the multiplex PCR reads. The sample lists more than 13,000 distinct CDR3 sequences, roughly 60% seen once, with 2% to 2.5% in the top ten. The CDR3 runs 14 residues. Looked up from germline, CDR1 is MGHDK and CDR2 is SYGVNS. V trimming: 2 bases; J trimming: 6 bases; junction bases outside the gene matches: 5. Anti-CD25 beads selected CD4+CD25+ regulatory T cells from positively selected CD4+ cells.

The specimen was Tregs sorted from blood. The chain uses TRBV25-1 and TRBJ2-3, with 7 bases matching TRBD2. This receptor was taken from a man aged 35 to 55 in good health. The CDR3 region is CASSELGGSDTQYF. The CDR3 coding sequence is TGTGCCAGCAGTGAACTGGGCGGGAGCGATACGCAGTATTTT.